The clone carrying this TCR beta chain occurred many times. Its specificity is not known. Trimming removed 1 base from V and 5 bases from J, with 5 bases in between. This CDR3 has 13 amino acids. Germline values: CDR1 KGHDR, CDR2 SFDVKD. These data come from a study of human T cells and chemical hapten exposure. General study findings and limits: TCRs exceeding 1 in 1000 frequency stayed unchanged with DPC sensitization.

Single cDNA molecules in the library carried unique molecular identifiers attached during preparation. Original methodology: A per-sample median of around 100,000 TCRs was observed, with counts ranging from about 23,224 to 700,000. TCRdb reprocessed the RACE reads via MiXCR and lists one record per CDR3 protein. TCRdb, rather than the study authors, made the V and J calls. This sample carries 55,000 to 75,000 distinct CDR3 sequences, roughly 6.6% of them seen once, and the ten largest clones take 3.4%. Described time point: healthy volunteer bleed at 6 weeks. From whole blood left unfractionated, total RNA was extracted.

Input material: whole blood. V and J are TRBV24-1 and TRBJ2-4; D is unresolved. This sequence originates from a female donor in good health. Some clones in this sample may be carry-over from other donors' samples. The CDR3 loop reads CATSDFNENIQYF. As DNA, the CDR3 is TGTGCCACCAGTGATTTTAACGAAAACATTCAGTACTTC.